These 25 T cell receptor beta chains came from one sample sequenced in a study of shared clonotypes between healthy human individuals (dated by TCRdb to the early 2020s). The library was produced with the immunoSEQ multiplex PCR assay. TCRdb took this table from immuneACCESS and kept in-frame rearrangements with V and J called. Such tables lack part of the clones; where checked against another copy, unresolved V genes explain under half of the gap, and the rest is unexplained. Across this sample there are more than 550,000 clones, with 90% seen only once. About 33% of the sample rests with the top ten. The material sequenced was memory CD8+ T cells from PBMCs. The cell subset or site label for this specimen denotes: CD45RO+ cells pooled with CCR7-negative TemRA cells. The receptor set was obtained from a man aged 18 to 30 in good health. Some clones in this sample may be carry-over from other donors' samples.

The V call is TRBV28, the J call TRBJ2-1; D is perhaps TRBD1 or TRBD2 (7 bases each). Germline assignment: CDR1 MDHEN and CDR2 SYDVKM. CDR3 length: 14 amino acids. V was shortened by 10 bases and J by 5 bases, with 18 bases between the two germline ends. The CDR3 nucleotides read TGTGCCAACCCAGGGGGGGTCCCTAACAATGAGCAGTTCTTC. Amino acids: CANPGGVPNNEQFF. The full variable domain, its missing parts supplied by reference TRBV28 and TRBJ2-1, is DVKVTQSSRYLVKRTGEKVFLECVQDMDHENMFWYRQDPGLGLRLIYFSYDVKMKEKGDIPEGYSVSREKKERFSLILESASTNQTSMYLCANPGGVPNNEQFFGPGTRLTVL.

The DNA for the CDR3 is TGTGCTAGTGGTTTTCCTAAGCGGGGCACTGAAGCTTTCTTT. This sequence encodes CASGFPKRGTEAFF. J is TRBJ1-1 and V is TRBV12-5; D gene unclear. V was clipped by 3 bases and J by 4 bases, with 12 bases between them. Germline V gives CDR1 LGHNT, CDR2 FRNRAP. This CDR3 is 14 amino acids long.

This chain uses TRBV28 with TRBJ1-4; TRBD1 aligns across 7 bases. V was clipped by 2 bases and J by 2 bases; unmatched bases: 8. The CDR3 extends over 17 amino acids. Germline lookup yields CDR1 MDHEN and CDR2 SYDVKM. The CDR3 here is CASSLVLQGSTNEKLFF. The CDR3 bases are TGTGCCAGCAGTTTAGTCTTACAGGGGAGCACTAATGAAAAACTGTTTTTT.

This chain uses TRBV7-9 with TRBJ1-1; D is unresolved. Germline CDR1 and CDR2: SEHNR and FQNEAQ (reference sequence). V was trimmed by 6 bases and J by 6 bases, leaving 11 bases between them. This CDR3 contains 12 residues. CDR3 residues: CASRWGKSEAFF. DNA of the CDR3: TGTGCCAGCAGGTGGGGAAAATCTGAAGCTTTCTTT.

The J gene is TRBJ2-7, the V gene TRBV16; 9 bases line up with TRBD1. Germline V lookup: CDR1 KGHSY, CDR2 FQNENV. Unmatched junction bases numbered 8, after V lost 4 bases and J lost 4 bases. This CDR3 spans 15 amino acids. CDR3 nucleotide sequence: TGTGCCAGCAGCCCTACCTCGACAGGGGGGTACGAGCAGTACTTC. Translated: CASSPTSTGGYEQYF.

This sequence joins TRBV27 and TRBJ2-2, with 10 bases identical to TRBD1. The CDR3 is 17 amino acids. Germline loops: CDR1 MNHEY, CDR2 SMNVEV (reference sequence). After removal of 1 base from V and 5 bases from J, the junction contained 7 bases not matched to a gene. The CDR3: CASSLYAMDRGTGELFF. As DNA, the CDR3 is TGTGCCAGCAGTTTATATGCGATGGACAGGGGGACCGGGGAGCTGTTTTTT.

The chain has TRBV13 and TRBJ2-1, with TRBD2 matching 12 bases. The V gene's germline CDR1 is PRHDT and CDR2 FYEKMQ (reference sequence). After removal of 5 bases from V and 10 bases from J, the junction contained 9 bases not matched to a gene. The CDR3 is 15 residues long. The CDR3 loop is CASSAGGLAGGEQFF. The CDR3 DNA is TGTGCCAGCAGCGCCGGGGGGCTAGCGGGAGGGGAGCAGTTCTTC. The full variable domain, rest sourced from reference TRBV13 and TRBJ2-1, is AAGVIQSPRHLIKEKRETATLKCYPIPRHDTVYWYQQGPGQDPQFLISFYEKMQSDKGSIPDRFSAQQFSDYHSELNMSSLELGDSALYFCASSAGGLAGGEQFFGPGTRLTVL.

The chain joins TRBV5-6 to TRBJ2-3, with 9 bases identical to TRBD1. CDR3 length: 16 residues. Germline-derived CDR1 and CDR2 are SGHDT and YYEEEE. The V and J ends lost 3 bases and 8 bases, in that order; junction bases with no gene match: 13. The CDR3 sequence: CASSSSGTGTAGTQYF. CDR3 coding DNA: TGTGCCAGCAGCTCCTCCGGGACAGGGACTGCGGGTACGCAGTATTTT.

This chain connects TRBV9 to TRBJ2-1, with D perhaps TRBD1 (5 bases). This CDR3 has 13 amino acids. Germline V gene lookup returns CDR1 SGDLS and CDR2 YYNGEE. V gave up 2 bases and J gave up 4 bases, with 7 bases separating them. The CDR3 DNA sequence: TGTGCCAGCAGCGTCGACAGATACAATGAGCAGTTCTTC. It is translated as CASSVDRYNEQFF.

This chain connects TRBV7-6 to TRBJ2-2, with 8 nucleotides matching TRBD2. Germline CDR1 SGHVS, CDR2 FNYEAQ. J gave up 7 bases and V 1 base, and 5 bases lay outside the gene matches. The CDR3 loop spans 15 amino acids. The CDR3 DNA is TGTGCCAGCAGCTTAGGAGTCAGCGGGGGCGGGGAGCTGTTTTTT. Protein product: CASSLGVSGGGELFF. Based on the CDR3 plus reference TRBV7-6 and TRBJ2-2, the full variable domain is GAGVSQSPRYKVTKRGQDVALRCDPISGHVSLYWYRQALGQGPEFLTYFNYEAQQDKSGLPNDRFSAERPEGSISTLTIQRTEQRDSAMYRCASSLGVSGGGELFFGEGSRLTVL.

The V gene is TRBV12-5, the J gene TRBJ2-1, with 9 bases aligning to TRBD1. CDR1 LGHNT and CDR2 FRNRAP come from the germline V gene. The J segment lost 14 bases and the V segment lost 5 bases, leaving 10 bases of the junction unmatched. The length of the CDR3 is 13 residues. CDR3 nucleotides: TGTGCTAGTGGTCCCTCGGGACAGGGAGTTAAGTTCTTC. Translated: CASGPSGQGVKFF.

V is TRBV6-1 and J is TRBJ1-4; the D is unclear. Trimming shortened V by 2 bases and J by 5 bases, and 15 bases separated the two germline ends. Germline V gene data show CDR1 as MNHNS and CDR2 as SASEGT. The CDR3 extends over 16 amino acids. The DNA of the CDR3 is TGTGCCAGCAGTGAAAATATAGGCAGAATAAATGAAAAACTGTTTTTT. Residues: CASSENIGRINEKLFF.

There are a few counts of this clone. The J gene is TRBJ1-1, the V gene TRBV2, with a weak D call TRBD1 (6 bases). V lost 6 bases, J lost 5 bases, and 22 bases lay in between. The CDR3 loop spans 16 amino acids. Germline V gene lookup returns CDR1 SNHLY and CDR2 FYNNEI. CDR3: CASSHAGGVSRTEAFF. The CDR3, as DNA: TGTGCCAGCAGCCATGCCGGGGGCGTTAGTAGAACTGAAGCTTTCTTT. The full variable domain, rest sourced from reference TRBV2 and TRBJ1-1, is EPEVTQTPSHQVTQMGQEVILRCVPISNHLYFYWYRQILGQKVEFLVSFYNNEISEKSEIFDDQFSVERPDGSNFTLKIRSTKLEDSAMYFCASSHAGGVSRTEAFFGQGTRLTVV.

The J gene is TRBJ2-1, the V gene TRBV10-3; D may be TRBD1 or TRBD2 (5 bases each). Germline V gives CDR1 ENHRY, CDR2 SYGVKD. The CDR3 is 17 amino acids. V was cut by 3 bases and J by 0 bases, with 15 bases left in between. The CDR3 is CAISEPGRPSSYNEQFF. In DNA, the CDR3 is TGTGCCATCAGTGAACCGGGGCGGCCCAGCTCCTACAATGAGCAGTTCTTC.

The rearrangement links TRBV15 to TRBJ1-1; no definite D call. This CDR3 region has 16 residues. Germline CDR1 is LNHNV and CDR2 is YYDKDF (reference sequence). V was clipped by 0 bases and J by 5 bases, with 16 bases between them. The CDR3 coding sequence is TGTGCCACCAGCAGAGAACCCCATTCGGGGTGGACTGAAGCTTTCTTT. Protein: CATSREPHSGWTEAFF.

This clone was detected only once. J is TRBJ2-7 and V is TRBV7-9; D possibly matches TRBD1 or TRBD2 (6 bases each). V lost 2 bases, J lost 3 bases, and 14 bases lay in between. CDR1 and CDR2 from the germline V gene are SEHNR and FQNEAQ (reference sequence). The length of the CDR3 is 15 residues. This CDR3 reads CASSLKGGPGYEQYF. The DNA of the CDR3 is TGTGCCAGCAGCTTAAAGGGGGGACCGGGCTACGAGCAGTACTTC. Based on the CDR3 plus reference TRBV7-9 and TRBJ2-7, the full variable domain is DTGVSQNPRHKITKRGQNVTFRCDPISEHNRLYWYRQTLGQGPEFLTYFQNEAQLEKSRLLSDRFSAERPKGSFSTLEIQRTEQGDSAMYLCASSLKGGPGYEQYFGPGTRLTVT.

The chain has TRBV11-2 and TRBJ2-1; 14 bases are shared with TRBD2. The V segment lost 6 bases and the J segment 4 bases; nucleotides outside the gene matches: 8. Germline CDR1 reads SGHAT; CDR2 reads FQNNGV. This CDR3 has 17 amino acids. CDR3 in DNA: TGTGCCAGCAGGGGGACTAGCGGGAGCCTAGGTTACAATGAGCAGTTCTTC. Protein product: CASRGTSGSLGYNEQFF.

The gene calls are TRBV11-2 and TRBJ2-7; D uncertain. V was trimmed by 0 bases and J by 1 base, leaving 7 bases between them. Germline values: CDR1 SGHAT, CDR2 FQNNGV. There are 14 residues in the CDR3. CDR3 sequence reads: CASSLEASSYEQYF. CDR3 nucleotide sequence: TGTGCCAGCAGCTTAGAAGCTTCATCCTACGAGCAGTACTTC.

This rearrangement joins TRBV19 to TRBJ1-5; D remains unclear. CDR1 is LNHDA, CDR2 SQIVND, per germline (reference sequence). V was shortened by 6 bases and J by 1 base, with 13 bases between the two germline ends. The CDR3 runs 15 residues. CDR3 in amino acids: CASSTRDLSNQPQHF. The CDR3 DNA is TGTGCCAGTAGCACACGAGACCTCAGCAATCAGCCCCAGCATTTT.

The chain employs TRBV29-1 and TRBJ2-7; D tentatively reads TRBD1 or TRBD2 (5 bases each). The CDR3 has 15 amino acids. V lost 5 bases, J lost 3 bases, and 20 bases lay in between. Germline V gene data show CDR1 as SQVTM and CDR2 as ANQGSEA. The CDR3 DNA is TGCAGCGTTCGGGCCGGGTCGGGGCCCTACTACGAGCAGTACTTC. It translates to CSVRAGSGPYYEQYF.

This chain joins TRBV27 and TRBJ2-1; TRBD2 matches 10 bases. The V gene end was trimmed by 2 bases and the J gene end by 9 bases; junction bases not matched to a gene: 10. The CDR3 runs 16 residues. Germline assignment: CDR1 MNHEY and CDR2 SMNVEV (reference sequence). CDR3 DNA: TGTGCCAGCAGTTTACGAGCGGGAGGGCCTAGGGGTGAGCAGTTCTTC. Amino acid sequence: CASSLRAGGPRGEQFF.

Notes on this clone: Other nucleotide sequences in the sample specify the same CDR3. The chain recombines TRBV7-9 with TRBJ2-2; no definite D call. Trimming left V 1 base short and J 6 bases short, with 3 bases between. Germline CDR1 is SEHNR and CDR2 is FQNEAQ (reference sequence). This CDR3 is 12 amino acids long. The chain's CDR3 is CASSLVPGELFF. DNA of the CDR3: TGTGCCAGCAGCTTAGTCCCCGGGGAGCTGTTTTTT.

CDR3 in DNA: TGTGCCAGCAGTGACGAGTGGATCTCCTACGAGCAGTACTTC. Encoded protein: CASSDEWISYEQYF. The chain is built from TRBV6-1 and TRBJ2-7; unclear D gene. V lost 3 bases to trimming and J lost 0 bases, with 9 bases between them. This CDR3 has 14 amino acids. Per the germline V gene, CDR1 is MNHNS and CDR2 is SASEGT.

The chain couples TRBV4-2 to TRBJ2-1; 8 nucleotides agree with TRBD2. The germline V gene encodes CDR1 LGHNA and CDR2 YNFKEQ. The J segment lost 5 bases and the V segment lost 2 bases, leaving 5 bases of the junction unmatched. The CDR3 loop spans 15 amino acids. As DNA, the CDR3 is TGTGCCAGCAGCCAACTAGCGGGCGTAAACAATGAGCAGTTCTTC. Amino acids: CASSQLAGVNNEQFF.

This sequence joins TRBV9 and TRBJ2-7, with 7 bases lining up with TRBD2. From germline, CDR1 is SGDLS and CDR2 YYNGEE. Trimming took 6 bases from V and 3 from J; bases not matched to a gene: 6. The CDR3 is made up of 13 amino acids. The CDR3 spells CASNPSGNYEQYF. The CDR3 DNA follows: TGTGCCAGCAACCCCAGCGGGAACTACGAGCAGTACTTC.